This entry is about one T cell receptor (beta chain). Its antigen specificity is not known. Per-base qualities were not stored, and no clone one base away is much larger. This entry belongs to a study of tumor-infiltrating lymphocytes in localized non-small cell lung cancer (dated by TCRdb to about 2021). Context from the whole study: The cohort covered several histologies, both smokers and never-smokers, and patients whose samples were collected after neoadjuvant chemotherapy. From each patient came resected tumor tissue plus uninvolved lung tissue from that same patient, and the uninvolved lung tissue was described as non-adjacent to the tumor. The same patients underwent several integrated assays, with TCR sequencing performed together with flow cytometry, multiplex immunofluorescence, RNA-seq, exome sequencing and proteomics. In total, the ICON cohort consisted of approximately 140 surgical patients with localized non-small cell lung cancer who had their tumors resected. The paired tumor versus uninvolved lung comparison of immunoSEQ T-cell fraction included under 60 patients.

Patient enrollment in ICON started in the first half of 2016, and the final patient was enrolled in 2018. In a subcohort of around 77 patients, fresh tumor and matched uninvolved tissue were collected for in-depth immune analyses, with TCR sequencing among those analyses. DNA for TCR sequencing was isolated from bulk tissue, and no cell sorting was done. The immunoSEQ assay used for TCR sequencing gave the T-cell fraction in both tumor and uninvolved lung tissue. On the study's bioinformatics: In the survival analysis, patients were divided into a high T-cell fraction group (upper tertile) and a low T-cell fraction group (lower two tertiles), and the two groups were compared using a log-rank test. Paired tumor versus uninvolved lung differences in T-cell fraction were tested with a signed-rank test. TCRdb limited this immuneACCESS table to in-frame rearrangements with V and J called. A share of clones is missing; checked studies link under half to unresolved V genes, and the rest is unexplained. That table furnishes V, J and clone size, whereas the DNA furnished D and trimming. This sample has roughly 12,000 clones in its table, and about 78% of those were observed once. Around 16% of the sample comes from the top ten.

The CDR3 holds 12 amino acids from the cysteine to the phenylalanine. Kept here is only the CDR3 DNA, which spans 36 bases and is read in frame from base 1. The CDR1 and CDR2 encoded by the germline V gene are SNHLY and FYNNEI. V drops 4 bases and J drops 10 bases, leaving 13 bases in between. Study-level results and caveats: Assay coverage varied across patients depending on available tissue quantity, so only a subset of the cohort had TCR sequencing. In line with immunofluorescence CD3 counts, TCRbeta sequencing supported higher T cell infiltration in tumors compared with uninvolved lung tissue. Different pieces of the same tissue were used for different assays, so technical variation could not be separated from intratumor heterogeneity. The TCR-derived T-cell fraction showed no difference between the flow cytometry-defined immunotypes IM1 (good prognosis) and IM2 (poor prognosis).

This receptor was obtained from a human donor with non-small cell lung cancer. The V and J genes are TRBV2 and TRBJ1-1; the D region possibly corresponds to TRBD1 (5 bases align). The sequencing input was uninvolved lung tissue not adjacent to the tumor. The CDR3 region reads CASSGETDRAFF. The DNA reads as follows: TGTGCCAGCAGTGGAGAGACAGACCGAGCTTTCTTT.